Listed below are T cell receptor beta chains from one sample, sequenced in a study of shared clonotypes between healthy human individuals. Clones were sequenced by immunoSEQ multiplex PCR, and TCRdb holds only the in-frame ones, with some missing. The sample contains about 1 million clones, roughly 75% of which appear only once. Sequencing used memory CD4+ T cells sorted from blood. These receptor sequences come from a man aged 18 to 29 in good health. Both conserved end residues are part of each CDR3. The order of the fields is V gene, J gene, clone size, D gene, CDR3 protein, CDR3 DNA. D genes are given only for firm matches. Clone size is stated in some rows and not others, as once, few, many or a class when expanded.

TRBV7-9	TRBJ2-5	.	TRBD2	CASSWTSGQETQYF	TGTGCCAGCAGCTGGACTAGCGGACAAGAGACCCAGTACTTC
TRBV6-5	TRBJ2-2	.	TRBD2	CASRAGGSTGELFF	TGTGCCAGCCGGGCGGGGGGGTCCACCGGGGAGCTGTTTTTT
TRBV15	TRBJ1-2	.	TRBD1	CATSPRGQGYYGYTF	TGTGCCACCAGCCCACGGGGACAGGGCTACTATGGCTACACCTTC
TRBV20-1	TRBJ2-3	.	.	CSVETGDTQYF	TGCAGTGTAGAAACGGGAGATACGCAGTATTTT
TRBV30	TRBJ2-3	.	.	CAWQGASTDTQYF	TGTGCCTGGCAAGGGGCCAGCACAGATACGCAGTATTTT
TRBV19	TRBJ2-5	.	.	CASSLTRGAETQYF	TGTGCCAGTAGCCTGACACGGGGTGCAGAGACCCAGTACTTC
TRBV5-1	TRBJ2-3	.	TRBD2	CASSPSGGAVDTQYF	TGCGCCAGCAGTCCTAGCGGGGGGGCCGTAGATACGCAGTATTTT
TRBV2	TRBJ2-3	.	.	CASSRQSTDTQYF	TGTGCCAGCAGTCGACAGAGCACAGATACGCAGTATTTT
TRBV18	TRBJ1-1	few	.	CASSPPGDTEAFF	TGTGCCAGCTCACCACCAGGGGACACTGAAGCTTTCTTT
TRBV2	TRBJ1-5	.	TRBD1	CASRREQGSQPQHF	TGTGCCAGCAGGAGGGAACAGGGGTCCCAGCCCCAGCATTTT
TRBV6-6	TRBJ2-2	.	TRBD1	CASSWGQGTGELFF	TGTGCCAGCAGTTGGGGACAGGGGACCGGGGAGCTGTTTTTT
TRBV7-9	TRBJ2-7	.	TRBD1	CASSLGQGETYEQYF	TGTGCCAGCAGCCTAGGACAGGGGGAAACCTACGAGCAGTACTTC
TRBV2	TRBJ1-6	.	.	CASKTGGTYNSPLHF	TGTGCCAGCAAGACGGGGGGAACCTATAATTCACCCCTCCACTTT
TRBV6-6	TRBJ1-2	once	TRBD1	CASSYSGQPYGYTF	TGTGCCAGCAGTTACTCGGGACAGCCCTATGGCTACACCTTC
TRBV2	TRBJ1-6	.	.	CASSDRNSPLHF	TGTGCCAGCAGTGACAGGAATTCACCCCTCCACTTT
TRBV7-2	TRBJ1-1	.	TRBD1	CASSARDSLNTEAFF	TGTGCCAGCAGCGCAAGGGACAGTCTTAACACTGAAGCTTTCTTT
TRBV19	TRBJ1-1	.	.	CASSQGWQAFF	TGTGCCAGTAGTCAGGGGTGGCAAGCTTTCTTT
TRBV27	TRBJ1-2	.	TRBD1	CASSLGGTGGYGYTF	TGTGCCAGCAGTTTAGGGGGGACAGGTGGCTATGGCTACACCTTC
TRBV19	TRBJ2-2	.	.	CASSGTRNTGELFF	TGTGCCAGTAGTGGGACCCGGAACACCGGGGAGCTGTTTTTT
TRBV7-8	TRBJ2-2	.	TRBD1	CASSLTGNPQAGELFF	TGTGCCAGCAGCTTGACAGGGAACCCCCAGGCCGGGGAGCTGTTTTTT
TRBV9	TRBJ1-2	.	.	CASSVAGPYYGYTF	TGTGCCAGCAGCGTGGCAGGGCCGTACTATGGCTACACCTTC
TRBV5-4	TRBJ2-3	.	.	CASTRDNPKDTQYF	TGTGCCAGCACCCGGGACAACCCCAAGGATACGCAGTATTTT
TRBV7-8	TRBJ1-1	once	TRBD1	CASSLTGTNTEAFF	TGTGCCAGCAGCTTGACAGGGACCAACACTGAAGCTTTCTTT
TRBV5-4	TRBJ2-2	few	TRBD1	CASSHPGDRGRTGELFF	TGTGCCAGCAGTCACCCGGGGGACAGGGGTCGGACCGGGGAGCTGTTTTTT
TRBV18	TRBJ2-5	.	.	CASSPQGGYQETQYF	TGTGCCAGCTCACCACAGGGGGGATACCAAGAGACCCAGTACTTC
TRBV6-1	TRBJ1-1	.	.	CASSEASAANTEAFF	TGTGCCAGCAGTGAAGCGTCTGCAGCGAACACTGAAGCTTTCTTT
TRBV7-2	TRBJ1-2	.	.	CASSMDGNYGYTF	TGTGCCAGCAGCATGGACGGGAATTATGGCTACACCTTC
TRBV5-4	TRBJ2-5	once	.	CASSFKETQYF	TGTGCCAGCAGCTTTAAAGAGACCCAGTACTTC
TRBV21-1	TRBJ2-7	.	.	CASSKVGRDSPYEQYF	TGTGCCAGCAGCAAAGTGGGGCGGGACAGTCCCTACGAGCAGTACTTC
TRBV2	TRBJ2-2	.	.	CASTLTVNTGELFF	TGTGCCAGCACCCTAACAGTTAACACCGGGGAGCTGTTTTTT
TRBV6-6	TRBJ2-3	.	.	CASRGRKEDTQYF	TGTGCCAGCAGGGGGCGGAAAGAGGATACGCAGTATTTT
TRBV6-1	TRBJ1-3	.	.	CATIQGTGNTIYF	TGTGCCACCATACAGGGAACTGGAAACACCATATATTTT
TRBV11-2	TRBJ2-7	once	.	CASSLVGDPRFYEQYF	TGTGCCAGCAGCTTAGTTGGCGACCCTAGATTCTACGAGCAGTACTTC
TRBV30	TRBJ1-6	.	.	CAWSKQGGGNSPLHF	TGTGCCTGGAGTAAACAGGGTGGGGGCAATTCACCCCTCCACTTT
TRBV7-2	TRBJ2-7	.	TRBD1	CASSPLGTASYEQYF	TGTGCCAGCAGCCCCCTAGGGACAGCCTCCTACGAGCAGTACTTC
TRBV18	TRBJ1-5	.	.	CASSPFWTGNQPQHF	TGTGCCAGCTCACCATTTTGGACAGGCAATCAGCCCCAGCATTTT
TRBV30	TRBJ2-5	.	TRBD2	CAWKGPGGGAYREQYF	TGTGCCTGGAAAGGGCCCGGCGGGGGGGCATATCGAGAGCAGTACTTC
TRBV30	TRBJ2-1	.	.	CAWSFPTTKQFF	TGTGCCTGGAGTTTCCCCACTACTAAGCAGTTCTTC
TRBV30	TRBJ2-3	.	.	CAWKIAQDTQYF	TGTGCCTGGAAAATCGCCCAAGATACGCAGTATTTT
TRBV29-1	TRBJ1-2	.	TRBD1	CSVEPDREYGYTF	TGCAGCGTTGAACCCGACAGGGAGTATGGCTACACCTTC
TRBV10-1	TRBJ1-5	.	.	CASSESAYQPQHF	TGCGCCAGCAGTGAATCGGCCTATCAGCCCCAGCATTTT
TRBV28	TRBJ1-1	few	.	CASNTNTEAFF	TGTGCCAGCAACACGAACACTGAAGCTTTCTTT
TRBV14	TRBJ2-3	many	.	CASSRQGTDTQYF	TGTGCCAGCAGCCGGCAGGGAACAGATACGCAGTATTTT